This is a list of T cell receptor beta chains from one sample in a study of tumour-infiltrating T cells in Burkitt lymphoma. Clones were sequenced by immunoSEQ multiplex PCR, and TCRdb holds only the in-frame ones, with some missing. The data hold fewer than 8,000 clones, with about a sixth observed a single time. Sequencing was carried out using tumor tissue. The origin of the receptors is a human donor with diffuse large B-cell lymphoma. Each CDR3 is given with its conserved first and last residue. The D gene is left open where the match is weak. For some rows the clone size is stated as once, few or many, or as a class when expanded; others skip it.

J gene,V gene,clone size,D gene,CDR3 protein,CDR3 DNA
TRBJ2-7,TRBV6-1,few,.,CASRFAVAEPYEQYF,TGTGCCAGCAGGTTTGCAGTAGCGGAGCCCTACGAGCAGTACTTC
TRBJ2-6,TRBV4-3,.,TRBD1,CASSHTGGSGANVLTF,TGCGCCAGCAGCCATACAGGGGGCTCTGGGGCCAACGTCCTGACTTTC
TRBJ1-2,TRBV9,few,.,CASRKREDYGYTF,TGTGCCAGCAGGAAGAGGGAGGATTATGGCTACACCTTC
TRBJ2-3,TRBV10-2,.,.,CASSERLGLLPVDTQYF,TGCGCCAGCAGTGAAAGGTTGGGCCTACTTCCCGTAGATACGCAGTATTTT
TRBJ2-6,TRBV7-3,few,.,CASSLTGSGANVLTF,TGTGCCAGCAGCTTAACGGGCTCTGGGGCCAACGTCCTGACTTTC
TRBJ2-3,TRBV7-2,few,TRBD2,CASRLGRDTDTQYF,TGTGCCAGCCGTCTTGGGAGGGACACAGATACGCAGTATTTT
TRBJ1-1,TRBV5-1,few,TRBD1,CASSLAGGQGAEAFF,TGCGCCAGCAGCTTGGCCGGAGGTCAGGGGGCTGAAGCTTTCTTT
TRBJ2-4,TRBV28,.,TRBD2,CASVHLAGDRNIQYF,TGTGCCAGCGTACACCTAGCGGGAGACCGAAACATTCAGTACTTC
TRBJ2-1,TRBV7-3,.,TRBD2,CASSFARTSGGSSYNEQFF,TGTGCCAGCAGCTTCGCCAGGACTAGCGGGGGAAGCTCCTACAATGAGCAGTTCTTC
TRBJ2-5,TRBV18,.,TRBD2,CASSPGLAGQETQYF,TGTGCCAGCTCACCTGGACTAGCGGGACAAGAGACCCAGTACTTC
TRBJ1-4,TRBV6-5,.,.,CASSYTVWQGGEKLFF,TGTGCCAGCAGTTATACAGTGTGGCAGGGCGGTGAAAAACTGTTTTTT
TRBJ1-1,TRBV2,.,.,CASRATGRVTEAFF,TGTGCCAGCAGGGCGACTGGGAGGGTCACTGAAGCTTTCTTT
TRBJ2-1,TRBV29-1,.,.,CSAWGASYNEQFF,TGCAGCGCATGGGGGGCCTCCTACAATGAGCAGTTCTTC
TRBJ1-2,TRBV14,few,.,CASSRGGADVNYGYTF,TGTGCCAGCAGCCGGGGAGGAGCAGACGTTAACTATGGCTACACCTTC
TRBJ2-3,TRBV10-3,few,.,CAISESGSTDTQYF,TGTGCCATCAGTGAGTCGGGGAGCACAGATACGCAGTATTTT
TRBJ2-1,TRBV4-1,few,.,CASSQLSISSNNEQFF,TGCGCCAGCAGCCAATTGTCCATTAGCAGCAACAATGAGCAGTTCTTC
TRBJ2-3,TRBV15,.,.,CATRPGEGTQYF,TGTGCCACCAGGCCAGGGGAGGGTACGCAGTATTTT
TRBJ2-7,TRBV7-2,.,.,CASTDDAALYEQYF,TGTGCCAGCACCGATGACGCGGCCCTATACGAGCAGTACTTC
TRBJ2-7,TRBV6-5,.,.,CASSLDRPADGQYF,TGTGCCAGCAGCCTCGACCGGCCTGCCGACGGGCAGTACTTC
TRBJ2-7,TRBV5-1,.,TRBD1,CASSLEGTGVDEQYF,TGCGCCAGCAGCTTGGAAGGGACAGGGGTCGACGAGCAGTACTTC
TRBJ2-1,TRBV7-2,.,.,CASRPYQGLHNEQFF,TGTGCCAGCAGACCCTACCAGGGACTCCACAATGAGCAGTTCTTC
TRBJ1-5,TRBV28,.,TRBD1,CASSSQGAGNQPQHF,TGTGCCAGCAGTTCTCAGGGGGCCGGCAATCAGCCCCAGCATTTT
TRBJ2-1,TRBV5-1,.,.,CASSLAPGSDSYNEQFF,TGCGCCAGCAGCTTGGCCCCCGGGAGTGACTCCTACAATGAGCAGTTCTTC
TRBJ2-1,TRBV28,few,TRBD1,CASSPRDRGPFVEQFF,TGTGCCAGCAGTCCCCGGGACAGGGGGCCTTTTGTTGAGCAGTTCTTC
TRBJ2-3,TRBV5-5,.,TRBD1,CASSSDRVRTDTQYF,TGTGCCAGCAGCTCTGACAGGGTTCGCACAGATACGCAGTATTTT
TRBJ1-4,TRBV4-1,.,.,CASSQRRFGTNEKLFF,TGCGCCAGCAGCCAACGGCGGTTTGGAACTAATGAAAAACTGTTTTTT
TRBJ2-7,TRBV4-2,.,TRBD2,CASSQEPSGTSLNYEQYF,TGTGCCAGCAGCCAAGAACCCTCAGGGACTAGCCTAAACTACGAGCAGTACTTC
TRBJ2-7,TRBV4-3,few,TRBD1,CASSQWTGGYEQYF,TGCGCCAGCAGCCAATGGACAGGGGGCTACGAGCAGTACTTC
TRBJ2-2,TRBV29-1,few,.,CSVSSMRPGELFF,TGCAGCGTATCTTCGATGAGGCCCGGGGAGCTGTTTTTT
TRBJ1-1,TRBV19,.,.,CASSLMNTEAFF,TGTGCCAGTAGTCTTATGAACACTGAAGCTTTCTTT
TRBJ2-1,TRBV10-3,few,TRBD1,CAISSLDRNNEQFF,TGTGCCATCAGTTCCCTGGACAGGAATAATGAGCAGTTCTTC
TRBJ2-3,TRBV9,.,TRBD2,CASSVVSGSYTQYF,TGTGCCAGCAGCGTAGTTAGCGGGAGTTATACGCAGTATTTT
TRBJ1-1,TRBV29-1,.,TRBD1,CSARQGGTEAFF,TGCAGCGCCCGACAGGGGGGGACTGAAGCTTTCTTT